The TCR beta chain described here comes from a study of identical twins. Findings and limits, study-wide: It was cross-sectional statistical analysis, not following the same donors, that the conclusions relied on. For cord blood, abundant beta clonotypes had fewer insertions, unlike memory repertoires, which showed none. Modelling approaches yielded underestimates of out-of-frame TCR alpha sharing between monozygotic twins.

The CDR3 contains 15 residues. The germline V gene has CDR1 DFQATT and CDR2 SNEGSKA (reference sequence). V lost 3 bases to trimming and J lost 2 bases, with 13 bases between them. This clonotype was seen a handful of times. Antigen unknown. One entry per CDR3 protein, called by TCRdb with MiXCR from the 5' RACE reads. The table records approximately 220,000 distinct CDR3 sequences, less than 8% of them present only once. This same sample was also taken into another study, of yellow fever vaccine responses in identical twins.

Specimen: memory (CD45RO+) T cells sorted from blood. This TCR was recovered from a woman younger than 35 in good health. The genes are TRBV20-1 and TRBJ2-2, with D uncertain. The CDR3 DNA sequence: TGCAGTGCTAGTTTTATGGGCCTAAACACCGGGGAGCTGTTTTTT. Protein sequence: CSASFMGLNTGELFF.